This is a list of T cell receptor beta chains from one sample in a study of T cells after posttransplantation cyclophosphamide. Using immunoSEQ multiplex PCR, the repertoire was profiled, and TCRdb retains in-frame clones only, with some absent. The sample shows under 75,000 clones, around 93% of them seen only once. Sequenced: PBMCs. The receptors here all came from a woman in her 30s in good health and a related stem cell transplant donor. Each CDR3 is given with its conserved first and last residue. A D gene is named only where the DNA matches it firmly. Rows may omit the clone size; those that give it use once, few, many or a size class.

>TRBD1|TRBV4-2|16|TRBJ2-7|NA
TGTGCCAGCAGCCAAGAGGAAGGGACAGGGTCCTACGAGCAGTACTTC
CASSQEEGTGSYEQYF
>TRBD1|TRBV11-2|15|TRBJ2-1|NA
TGTGCCAGCCGGGCCACGACAGGGCCCTACAATGAGCAGTTCTTC
CASRATTGPYNEQFF
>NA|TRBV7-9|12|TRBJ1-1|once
TGTGCCAGCAGGGAGGGGAACACTGAAGCTTTCTTT
CASREGNTEAFF
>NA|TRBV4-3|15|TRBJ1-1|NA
TGCGCCAGCAGCCAAGTTAGGGGGACGAACACTGAAGCTTTCTTT
CASSQVRGTNTEAFF
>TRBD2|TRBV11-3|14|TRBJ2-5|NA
TGTGCCAGCAGCCGACGGGGGGGCCAAGAGACCCAGTACTTC
CASSRRGGQETQYF
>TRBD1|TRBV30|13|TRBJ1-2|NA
TGTGCCTGGAGGGGGGAGGGGGCCTTTGGCTACACCTTC
CAWRGEGAFGYTF
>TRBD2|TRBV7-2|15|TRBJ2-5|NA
TGTGCCAGCAGCTCGCGACTAGCGGGGGGCGAGACCCAGTACTTC
CASSSRLAGGETQYF
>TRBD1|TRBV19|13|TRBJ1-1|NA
TGTGCCAGTAGGACGACAGGGGACACTGAAGCTTTCTTT
CASRTTGDTEAFF
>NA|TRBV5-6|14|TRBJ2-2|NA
TGTGCCAGCAGCTTGGGGGGTGACACCGGGGAGCTGTTTTTT
CASSLGGDTGELFF
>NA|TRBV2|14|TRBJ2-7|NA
TGTGCCAGCAGTGAAGCGTTAGGGTCCTACGAGCAGTACTTC
CASSEALGSYEQYF
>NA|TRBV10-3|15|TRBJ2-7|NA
TGTGCCATCAGTGAGTCGAGTCCCGGGGCCTACGAGCAGTACTTC
CAISESSPGAYEQYF
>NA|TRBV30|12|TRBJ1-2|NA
TGTGCCTGGAAAGGGACTAACTATGGCTACACCTTC
CAWKGTNYGYTF
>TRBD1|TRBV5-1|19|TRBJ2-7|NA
TGCGCCAGCAGCTTCCAACAGGGGGCGAGCATCTTCTTAACCTACGAGCAGTACTTC
CASSFQQGASIFLTYEQYF
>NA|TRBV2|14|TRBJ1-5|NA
TGTGCCAGCAGTGCGGGGGCTAGCAATCAGCCCCAGCATTTT
CASSAGASNQPQHF
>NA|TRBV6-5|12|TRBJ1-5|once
TGTGCCAGCAGCTCCGGGTCGGAGCCCCAGCATTTT
CASSSGSEPQHF
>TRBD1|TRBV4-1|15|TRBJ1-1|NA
TGCGCCAGCAGCCCACAGCGGACAGGGGGGACTGAAGCTTTCTTT
CASSPQRTGGTEAFF
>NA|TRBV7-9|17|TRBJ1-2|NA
TGTGCCAGCAGCTTATCTCTCCCCGACGACAGGAACTATGGCTACACCTTC
CASSLSLPDDRNYGYTF
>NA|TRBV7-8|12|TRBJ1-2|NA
TGTGCCAGCAGCTTCAGGGGATTTGGCTACACCTTC
CASSFRGFGYTF
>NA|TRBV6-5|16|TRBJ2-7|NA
TGTGCCAGCAGTTACTCGATGAACCCAGGGGACTACGAGCAGTACTTC
CASSYSMNPGDYEQYF
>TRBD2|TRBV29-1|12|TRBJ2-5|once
TGCAGCGTTGGGTCGGGAGGGGAGACCCAGTACTTC
CSVGSGGETQYF
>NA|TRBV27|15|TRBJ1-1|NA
TGTGCCAGCAGTTTATTCGACAGCCTGAACACTGAAGCTTTCTTT
CASSLFDSLNTEAFF
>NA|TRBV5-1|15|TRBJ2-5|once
TGCGCCAGCAGCTTGGCACTGCCGGGTCAAGAGACCCAGTACTTC
CASSLALPGQETQYF
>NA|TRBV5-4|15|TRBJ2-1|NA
TGTGCCAGCAGTAAACAGGTGCGGTCCGAGAATGAGCAGTTCTTC
CASSKQVRSENEQFF
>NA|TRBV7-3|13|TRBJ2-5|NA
TGTGCCAGCAGCACAAGGGGTGGAGAGACCCAGTACTTC
CASSTRGGETQYF
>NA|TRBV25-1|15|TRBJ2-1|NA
TGTGCCAGCAGTGACTCGGGGGTCTATGACGATGAGCAGTTCTTC
CASSDSGVYDDEQFF
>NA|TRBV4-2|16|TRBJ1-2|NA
TGTGCCAGCAGCCAAGATCCGACGTTCAGAGAAGGGGGCTACACCTTC
CASSQDPTFREGGYTF
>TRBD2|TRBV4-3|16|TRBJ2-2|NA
TGCGCCAGCAGCCAAGATCCTAGCGGGGGGGCCGGGGAGCTGTTTTTT
CASSQDPSGGAGELFF
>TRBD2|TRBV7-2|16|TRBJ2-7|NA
TGTGCCAGCAGCTTAGCTAGCGGGGTGGGGTTGGGCGAGCAGTACTTC
CASSLASGVGLGEQYF
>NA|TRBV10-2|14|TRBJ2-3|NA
TGCGCCAGCGCCAGGGGGGCCATATCGGATACGCAGTATTTT
CASARGAISDTQYF
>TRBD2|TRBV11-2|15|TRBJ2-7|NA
TGTGCCAGCAGCCACCGGGCTAGCGGGCGCTACGAGCAGTACTTC
CASSHRASGRYEQYF
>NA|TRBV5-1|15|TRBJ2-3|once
TGCGCCAGCAGCTTGGAAGGCGGGAGCACAGATACGCAGTATTTT
CASSLEGGSTDTQYF